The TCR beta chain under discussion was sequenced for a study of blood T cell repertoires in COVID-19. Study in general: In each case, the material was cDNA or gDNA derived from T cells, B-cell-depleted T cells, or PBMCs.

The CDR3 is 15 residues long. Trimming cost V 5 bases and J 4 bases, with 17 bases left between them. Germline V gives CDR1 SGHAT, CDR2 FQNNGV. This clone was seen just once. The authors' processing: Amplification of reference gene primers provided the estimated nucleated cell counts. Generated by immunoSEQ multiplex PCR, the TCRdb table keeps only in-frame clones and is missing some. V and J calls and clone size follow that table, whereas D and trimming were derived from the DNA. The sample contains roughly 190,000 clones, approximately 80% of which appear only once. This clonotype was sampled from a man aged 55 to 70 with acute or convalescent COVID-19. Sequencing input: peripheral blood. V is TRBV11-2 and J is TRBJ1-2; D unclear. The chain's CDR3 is CASSIRTDFFYGYTF. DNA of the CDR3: TGTGCCAGCAGCATACGGACGGACTTTTTCTATGGCTACACCTTC.